This is a list of T cell receptor beta chains from one sample in a study of OX40 agonist ivuxolimab in advanced cancers. Assay used: immunoSEQ multiplex PCR; TCRdb lists only in-frame clones, some missing. Of roughly 97,000 clones listed, over 85% are singletons. The sequencing here drew on CD4+ or CD8+ T cells sorted from blood, taken in a trial of the OX40 agonist ivuxolimab. These receptors came from an adult with an advanced solid tumor such as melanoma, head and neck, liver or kidney cancer. The CDR3 runs from the conserved cysteine through the conserved F or W. The D gene is left open where the match is weak. Expanded clones get a size class; other rows say once, few or many, or leave the size out.

cdr3_aa	cdr3_nt	v_call	d_call	j_call	clone_size
CASSLRQGQGDSPLHF	TGTGCCAGCAGCCTAAGACAGGGGCAGGGGGATTCACCCCTCCACTTT	TRBV7-2	TRBD1	TRBJ1-6	once
CASSEYVGISGRMEIF	TGTGCCAGCAGTGAATATGTAGGGATCAGCGGTCGGATGGAGATCTTC	TRBV2	-	TRBJ2-1	-
CASSSFPDTQYF	TGTGCCAGCAGTTCTTTTCCAGATACGCAGTATTTT	TRBV6-6	-	TRBJ2-3	once
CASRATGNTEAFF	TGTGCCAGCAGAGCGACGGGGAACACTGAAGCTTTCTTT	TRBV6-6	-	TRBJ1-1	-
CASRTGLREQYF	TGTGCCAGCCGGACAGGGCTAAGGGAGCAGTACTTC	TRBV28	TRBD1	TRBJ2-7	-
CASRTERGNTEAFF	TGTGCCAGCAGGACCGAAAGGGGAAACACTGAAGCTTTCTTT	TRBV5-5	-	TRBJ1-1	few
CASTFTRGGEKLFF	TGTGCCAGCACATTCACAAGGGGTGGCGAAAAACTGTTTTTT	TRBV28	-	TRBJ1-4	-
CASSARPADTQYF	TGTGCCAGTAGTGCGAGGCCGGCGGATACGCAGTATTTT	TRBV19	-	TRBJ2-3	-
CASSLYENTGELFF	TGTGCCAGCAGCTTATACGAGAACACCGGGGAGCTGTTTTTT	TRBV7-9	-	TRBJ2-2	-
CASSSGTGTEKLFF	TGTGCCAGCAGCTCCGGGACAGGGACGGAAAAACTGTTTTTT	TRBV13	TRBD1	TRBJ1-4	-
CASSLPGQLNSPLHF	TGTGCCAGCAGCCTCCCGGGACAACTTAATTCACCCCTCCACTTT	TRBV4-2	-	TRBJ1-6	-
CASSEFLRAGELFF	TGTGCCAGCAGTGAATTTCTGCGGGCCGGGGAGCTGTTTTTT	TRBV6-1	-	TRBJ2-2	-
CSVLTRVERETQYF	TGCAGCGTTCTCACCCGGGTAGAACGGGAGACCCAGTACTTC	TRBV29-1	-	TRBJ2-5	-
CASSLIYALSSRDTQYF	TGCGCCAGCAGCTTGATATACGCTCTCAGCAGTAGAGATACGCAGTATTTT	TRBV5-1	-	TRBJ2-3	-
CASSLVGSEQYF	TGTGCCAGCAGCCTCGTAGGGTCCGAGCAGTACTTC	TRBV7-6	-	TRBJ2-7	-
CASSLNPNQPQHF	TGTGCCAGCAGCTTAAACCCTAATCAGCCCCAGCATTTT	TRBV7-8	-	TRBJ1-5	-
CAWSRQVSTDTQYF	TGTGCCTGGAGTAGACAGGTTAGCACAGATACGCAGTATTTT	TRBV30	-	TRBJ2-3	-
CASSPGTGSNEKLFF	TGTGCCAGCAGCCCAGGGACAGGGTCTAATGAAAAACTGTTTTTT	TRBV7-7	TRBD1	TRBJ1-4	-
CASSLWTSPSTDTQYF	TGCGCCAGCAGCCTGTGGACTAGCCCGAGCACAGATACGCAGTATTTT	TRBV5-1	TRBD2	TRBJ2-3	-
CAWSKTGFEQFF	TGTGCCTGGAGTAAAACAGGGTTTGAGCAGTTCTTC	TRBV30	-	TRBJ2-1	-
CASSRRGGDYGYTF	TGTGCCAGTAGCCGCCGGGGAGGGGATTATGGCTACACCTTC	TRBV19	-	TRBJ1-2	-
CASSPLGFSYEQYF	TGTGCCAGCAGCCCCTTAGGTTTTAGCTACGAGCAGTACTTC	TRBV27	-	TRBJ2-7	-
CASSPQGQPNTGELFF	TGTGCCAGCAGCCCTCAAGGACAGCCTAACACCGGGGAGCTGTTTTTT	TRBV7-2	-	TRBJ2-2	-
CASSLAPPPPYNEQFF	TGTGCCAGCAGCTTAGCCCCTCCACCGCCCTACAATGAGCAGTTCTTC	TRBV7-2	-	TRBJ2-1	-
CASSLRREEETQYF	TGTGCCAGCAGCTTAAGAAGGGAGGAAGAGACCCAGTACTTC	TRBV7-9	-	TRBJ2-5	-
CAWSQGGGNTIYF	TGTGCCTGGAGCCAGGGAGGTGGAAACACCATATATTTT	TRBV30	-	TRBJ1-3	-
CASSFRDSYNEQFF	TGTGCCAGCAGTTTTAGGGACTCCTACAATGAGCAGTTCTTC	TRBV28	-	TRBJ2-1	-
CAISDRGQNTEAFF	TGTGCCATCAGTGATAGGGGACAGAACACTGAAGCTTTCTTT	TRBV10-3	-	TRBJ1-1	once
CAWAFGRNTEAFF	TGTGCCTGGGCTTTCGGCAGGAACACTGAAGCTTTCTTT	TRBV30	-	TRBJ1-1	-
CASSPLSDRDTYEQYF	TGTGCCAGCAGCCCACTTAGTGACAGGGACACCTACGAGCAGTACTTC	TRBV5-6	TRBD1	TRBJ2-7	-
CASSQGDHQPQHF	TGTGCCAGCTCACAGGGGGATCATCAGCCCCAGCATTTT	TRBV18	-	TRBJ1-5	-
CATRTATSYNSPLHF	TGTGCCACCCGGACAGCCACCTCCTATAATTCACCCCTCCACTTT	TRBV19	-	TRBJ1-6	-
CSVLRPGTGVLGELFF	TGCAGCGTCCTGAGGCCCGGGACAGGGGTTCTCGGGGAGCTGTTTTTT	TRBV29-1	TRBD1	TRBJ2-2	once
CASSLAGRSSQYF	TGCGCCAGCAGCTTGGCCGGGAGGTCGTCCCAGTACTTC	TRBV5-1	TRBD2	TRBJ2-5	once
CASSRRPGDSPLHF	TGTGCCAGCAGCAGAAGACCCGGCGATTCACCCCTCCACTTT	TRBV2	-	TRBJ1-6	few
CASSLTSGGNYEQYF	TGTGCCAGCAGCTTAACTAGCGGGGGAAACTACGAGCAGTACTTC	TRBV7-6	TRBD2	TRBJ2-7	-
CASSVGRGTDTQYF	TGTGCCAGCAGCGTCGGAAGAGGCACAGATACGCAGTATTTT	TRBV5-4	-	TRBJ2-3	-
CASSLGGTVNEKLFF	TGTGCCAGCAGCTTAGGAGGGACGGTTAATGAAAAACTGTTTTTT	TRBV7-9	-	TRBJ1-4	once
CASSRRQTATNEKLFF	TGTGCCAGTTCCCGAAGACAGACTGCAACTAATGAAAAACTGTTTTTT	TRBV19	-	TRBJ1-4	-
CASSSGTGELFF	TGTGCCAGCAGCTCAGGGACGGGAGAGCTGTTTTTT	TRBV9	-	TRBJ2-2	-
CASNWGPDTEAFF	TGCGCCAGCAATTGGGGCCCGGACACTGAAGCTTTCTTT	TRBV10-2	-	TRBJ1-1	-
CASSPGTGPNEQFF	TGTGCCAGCAGCCCCGGGACAGGGCCCAATGAGCAGTTCTTC	TRBV28	TRBD1	TRBJ2-1	-
CASSPDRGGRETQYF	TGTGCCAGCTCACCCGACAGGGGAGGTAGAGAGACCCAGTACTTC	TRBV18	TRBD1	TRBJ2-5	-
CASSSGTELFRYGYTF	TGTGCCAGCAGTTCGGGGACAGAGTTGTTTCGCTATGGCTACACCTTC	TRBV28	TRBD1	TRBJ1-2	-
CASSMGPGSYEQYF	TGTGCCAGTAGTATGGGACCAGGGTCCTACGAGCAGTACTTC	TRBV19	-	TRBJ2-7	once
CAWSSLDTEAFF	TGTGCCTGGAGTTCTTTGGACACTGAAGCTTTCTTT	TRBV30	-	TRBJ1-1	-
CASSALTGDSPLHF	TGTGCCAGCAGCGCGCTAACAGGGGATTCACCCCTCCACTTT	TRBV2	TRBD1	TRBJ1-6	-